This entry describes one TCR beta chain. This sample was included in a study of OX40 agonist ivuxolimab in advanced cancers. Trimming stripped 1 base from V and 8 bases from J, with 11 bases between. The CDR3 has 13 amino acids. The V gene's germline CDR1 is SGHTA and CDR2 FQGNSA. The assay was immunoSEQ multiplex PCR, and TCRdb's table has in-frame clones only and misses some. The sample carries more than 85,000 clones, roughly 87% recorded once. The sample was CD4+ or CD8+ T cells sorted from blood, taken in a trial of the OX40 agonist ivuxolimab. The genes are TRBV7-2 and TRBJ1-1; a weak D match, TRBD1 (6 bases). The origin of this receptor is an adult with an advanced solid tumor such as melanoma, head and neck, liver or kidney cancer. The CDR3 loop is CASSLEGGQEAFF. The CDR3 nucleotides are TGTGCCAGCAGCTTAGAGGGGGGCCAAGAAGCTTTCTTT.